This entry lists 12 T cell receptor beta chains sequenced from one sample in a study of cytomegalovirus exposure and HLA in healthy donors. With 60 Vbeta and 13 Jbeta primers, the PCR was carried out. Sequenced by immunoSEQ multiplex PCR; TCRdb stores in-frame clones only, minus some. Altogether roughly 130,000 clones are present, about 74% being singletons, with the ten largest covering 6.5% to 8%. Material: PBMCs. All receptors come from a man aged 35 to 55 in good health and CMV-seropositive.

The rearrangement joins TRBV28 to TRBJ1-1; 7 bases match TRBD1. Germline CDR1 and CDR2: MDHEN and SYDVKM. The CDR3 has 13 amino acids. Unmatched junction bases numbered 2, after V lost 3 bases and J lost 4 bases. In nucleotides, the CDR3 is TGTGCCAGCAGTTTGTGGACAGGCACTGAAGCTTTCTTT. Protein: CASSLWTGTEAFF.

This clone has only a few counts. The gene calls are TRBV2 and TRBJ2-4; tentative D call: TRBD1 (6 bases). CDR3 length: 17 amino acids. Germline CDR1 SNHLY, CDR2 FYNNEI. The V gene lost 7 bases and the J gene lost 4 bases, with 23 bases spanning the gap. CDR3 loop: CASMGHLGARKKNIQYF. The CDR3 coding sequence is TGTGCCAGCATGGGACATCTGGGGGCCCGAAAGAAAAACATTCAGTACTTC. Together with reference TRBV2 and TRBJ2-4, the CDR3 gives the full variable domain: EPEVTQTPSHQVTQMGQEVILRCVPISNHLYFYWYRQILGQKVEFLVSFYNNEISEKSEIFDDQFSVERPDGSNFTLKIRSTKLEDSAMYFCASMGHLGARKKNIQYFGAGTRLSVL.

The chain uses TRBV6-1 and TRBJ2-7; 9 bases are shared with TRBD1. Germline V gene data show CDR1 as MNHNS and CDR2 as SASEGT. V lost 8 bases and J lost 2; bases outside the gene matches: 7. The CDR3 runs 14 residues. The chain's CDR3 is CASAPGQGAYEQYF. CDR3 nucleotides: TGTGCCAGCGCACCGGGACAGGGAGCCTACGAGCAGTACTTC.

The chain's CDR3 is CAITNRTLSNTGELFF. In DNA, the CDR3 is TGTGCCATCACCAACCGGACACTATCGAACACCGGGGAGCTGTTTTTT. The chain uses TRBV10-3 and TRBJ2-2, with a tentative D call TRBD1 (5 bases). The CDR3 is 16 residues long. Germline-derived CDR1 and CDR2 are ENHRY and SYGVKD. With 7 bases removed from V and 0 bases from J, the gap between germline ends came to 15 bases.

The rearrangement joins TRBV28 to TRBJ2-3; 8 nucleotides align to TRBD2. The CDR3 sequence is 15 residues long. Per germline, CDR1 MDHEN and CDR2 SYDVKM. CDR3 sequence: CAWAGGGLGTDTQYF. CDR3 in DNA: TGTGCTTGGGCGGGGGGCGGATTGGGCACAGATACGCAGTATTTT. The whole variable domain, remainder taken from reference TRBV28 and TRBJ2-3, is DVKVTQSSRYLVKRTGEKVFLECVQDMDHENMFWYRQDPGLGLRLIYFSYDVKMKEKGDIPEGYSVSREKKERFSLILESASTNQTSMYLCAWAGGGLGTDTQYFGPGTRLTVL.

The chain carries TRBV5-1 and TRBJ1-4, with D maybe TRBD1 (6 bases). V was cut by 4 bases and J by 0 bases, with 16 bases left in between. The CDR3 spans 17 residues. Per the germline V gene, CDR1 is SGHRS and CDR2 is YFSETQ. The CDR3 sequence: CASSPAGGASTNEKLFF. CDR3 nucleotides: TGCGCCAGCAGCCCGGCGGGGGGGGCTTCAACTAATGAAAAACTGTTTTTT.

This clone was observed a handful of times. This specimen includes other DNA sequences encoding the same CDR3. V and J are TRBV18 and TRBJ1-5; TRBD1 agrees at 9 bases. This CDR3 has 15 amino acids. CDR1 and CDR2 (germline): KGHSH, LQKENI. V lost 4 bases to trimming and J lost 4 bases; unmatched junction nucleotides: 5. For the CDR3, the DNA is TGTGCCAGCTCACGGGGACAGGGACTTAATCAGCCCCAGCATTTT. Its translation: CASSRGQGLNQPQHF.

This chain joins TRBV19 and TRBJ2-1; TRBD1 agrees at 8 bases. The CDR3 length is 15 residues. V lost 3 bases and J lost 3; bases outside the gene matches: 4. Germline V gives CDR1 LNHDA, CDR2 SQIVND (reference sequence). The CDR3 DNA reads as TGTGCCAGTAGTATGGGACAGGTCGTCTACAATGAGCAGTTCTTC. Its translation: CASSMGQVVYNEQFF.

V is TRBV27 and J is TRBJ2-5; D remains unclear. The CDR3 contains 12 residues. The V end was cut by 5 bases, the J end by 5 bases, with 9 bases between. Germline lookup yields CDR1 MNHEY and CDR2 SMNVEV (reference sequence). The CDR3 region has the DNA TGTGCCAGCAGTCCGTTCGGGGAGACCCAGTACTTC. This sequence encodes CASSPFGETQYF.

This sequence joins TRBV2 and TRBJ2-7; D unclear. Germline V lookup: CDR1 SNHLY, CDR2 FYNNEI. This CDR3 comprises 13 residues. V gave up 7 bases and J gave up 4 bases, with 14 bases separating them. CDR3: CASTYSELYEQYF. The CDR3 DNA reads as TGTGCCAGCACCTACTCGGAGCTATACGAGCAGTACTTC.

The chain combines TRBV5-1 with TRBJ1-1, with 9 bases that match TRBD1. The germline CDR1 and CDR2 sequences are SGHRS and YFSETQ. The CDR3 contains 15 residues. V gave up 3 bases and J gave up 7 bases; unmatched junction bases: 10. The CDR3 DNA reads TGCGCCAGCAGCTGGACAATGAGACAGGGGGATGAAGCTTTCTTT. Translating it yields CASSWTMRQGDEAFF.

The chain employs TRBV7-8 and TRBJ2-7, with 8 bases matching TRBD1. The CDR3 spans 19 residues. Unmatched junction bases numbered 15, after V lost 2 bases and J lost 0 bases. CDR1 is SGHVS, CDR2 FQNEAQ, per germline. CDR3 region: CASSLSPTPTGALSYEQYF. The CDR3 bases are TGTGCCAGCAGCTTAAGCCCCACCCCGACAGGGGCCCTCTCCTACGAGCAGTACTTC.